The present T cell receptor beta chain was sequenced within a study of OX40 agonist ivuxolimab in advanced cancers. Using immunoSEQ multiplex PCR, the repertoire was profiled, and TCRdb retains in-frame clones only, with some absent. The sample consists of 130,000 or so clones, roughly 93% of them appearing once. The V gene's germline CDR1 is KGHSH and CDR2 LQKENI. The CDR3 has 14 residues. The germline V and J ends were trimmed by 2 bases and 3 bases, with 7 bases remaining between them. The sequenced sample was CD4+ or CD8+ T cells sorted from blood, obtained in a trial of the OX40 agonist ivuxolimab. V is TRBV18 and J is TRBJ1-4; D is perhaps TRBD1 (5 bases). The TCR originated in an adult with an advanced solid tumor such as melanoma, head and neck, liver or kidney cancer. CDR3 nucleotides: TGTGCCAGCTCACCAGGGGCAGCTAATGAAAAACTGTTTTTT. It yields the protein CASSPGAANEKLFF. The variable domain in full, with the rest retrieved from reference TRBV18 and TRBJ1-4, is NAGVMQNPRHLVRRRGQEARLRCSPMKGHSHVYWYRQLPEEGLKFMVYLQKENIIDESGMPKERFSAEFPKEGPSILRIQQVVRGDSAAYFCASSPGAANEKLFFGSGTQLSVL.